This T cell receptor beta chain stems from a study of Graves' ophthalmopathy and Graves' hyperthyroidism. Points from the study as a whole: Sensitivity of approximately 90% and specificity of roughly 80% were achieved when a 13-signature model separated ophthalmopathy from stable hyperthyroidism.

Every ophthalmopathy donor presented moderate-to-severe activity, CAS ≥3, NOSPECS ≥4 and duration under 3 months. Lactation, pregnancy, uncontrolled infections and other autoimmune diseases were all grounds for excluding patients. Trimming took 1 base from V and 3 from J, leaving 22 bases between them. CDR3 length: 18 residues. CDR1 and CDR2 (germline): SGHAT, FQNNGV. About this clonotype itself: Its antigen is undetermined.

Amplified TCR beta CDR3 regions were obtained using RNA transcripts as template. Investigators did first-round RT-PCR with HTBI primers, then second-round multiplex PCR. MiXCR was run by TCRdb on the multiplex PCR reads, yielding one entry per CDR3 protein. The table records 740,000 or so distinct CDR3 sequences, roughly 40% of them present only once. This chain connects TRBV11-2 to TRBJ2-7, with D possibly being TRBD1 (6 bases). The origin of this receptor is an adult man with Graves' ophthalmopathy. Sequenced: peripheral blood. The CDR3 coding sequence is TGTGCCAGCAGCTTAGCGTGGTCGGGGCAGGGGAAGAGCTACGAGCAGTACTTC. Encoded protein: CASSLAWSGQGKSYEQYF. The whole variable domain, remainder taken from reference TRBV11-2 and TRBJ2-7, is EAGVAQSPRYKIIEKRQSVAFWCNPISGHATLYWYQQILGQGPKLLIQFQNNGVVDDSQLPKDRFSAERLKGVDSTLKIQPAKLEDSAVYLCASSLAWSGQGKSYEQYFGPGTRLTVT.